This paragraph covers one TCR beta chain sequence. The antigen is undetermined. The data were taken from a study of CXCR3-negative and CXCR3-positive naive CD8 T cells. Study results and limitations: Post-cryopreservation CXCR3 expression was partly diminished, and the bulk of assays employed fresh PBMCs. TRB CDR3 properties indicated TCR strength, while surface CD5 was similar across naive subsets. Researchers report that CXCR3-positive naive cells carry more hydrophobic TRB CDR3s than CXCR3-negative naive cells. Naive CXCR3-positive and CXCR3-negative cells shared similar TRBV-TRBJ usage, unlike memory cells.

The CDR3 is 13 amino acids. Germline-derived CDR1 and CDR2 are DFQATT and SNEGSKA (reference sequence). Sorts that each held 300,000 cells were run in triplicate for every CD8+ T cell subset. 5' RACE that incorporated UMI labels was used to prepare the TRB cDNA libraries. No DNA is given; TCRdb re-called the 5' RACE reads and lists each CDR3 protein once. Its listing shows some 130,000 distinct CDR3 sequences. The rearrangement links TRBV20-1 to TRBJ1-1. The sequenced material came from naive CXCR3+ CD8+ T cells from blood. The subset was: CD45RO-CCR7+CD27+CD95- naive CD8+ T cells expressing CXCR3 (TNR3+). This receptor was identified in a human donor in good health. Some clones in this sample may be carry-over from other donors' samples. The CDR3 reads CSARRPLNTEAFF.